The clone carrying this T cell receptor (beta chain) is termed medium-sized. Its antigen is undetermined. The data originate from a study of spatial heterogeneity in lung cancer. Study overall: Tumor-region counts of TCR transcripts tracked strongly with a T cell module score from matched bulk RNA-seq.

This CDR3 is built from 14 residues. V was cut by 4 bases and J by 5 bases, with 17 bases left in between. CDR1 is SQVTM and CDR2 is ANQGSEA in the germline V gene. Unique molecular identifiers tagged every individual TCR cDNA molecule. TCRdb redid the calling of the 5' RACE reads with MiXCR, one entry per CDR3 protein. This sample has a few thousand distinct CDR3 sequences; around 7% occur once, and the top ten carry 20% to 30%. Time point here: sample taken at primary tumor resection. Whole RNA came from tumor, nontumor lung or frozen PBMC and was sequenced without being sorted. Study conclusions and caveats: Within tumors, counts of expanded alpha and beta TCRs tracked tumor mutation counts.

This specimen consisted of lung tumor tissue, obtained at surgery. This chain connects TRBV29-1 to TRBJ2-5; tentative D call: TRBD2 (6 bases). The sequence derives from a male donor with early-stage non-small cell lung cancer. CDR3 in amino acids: CSVADGTSRETQYF. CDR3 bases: TGCAGCGTTGCAGACGGGACTTCTCGCGAGACCCAGTACTTC.